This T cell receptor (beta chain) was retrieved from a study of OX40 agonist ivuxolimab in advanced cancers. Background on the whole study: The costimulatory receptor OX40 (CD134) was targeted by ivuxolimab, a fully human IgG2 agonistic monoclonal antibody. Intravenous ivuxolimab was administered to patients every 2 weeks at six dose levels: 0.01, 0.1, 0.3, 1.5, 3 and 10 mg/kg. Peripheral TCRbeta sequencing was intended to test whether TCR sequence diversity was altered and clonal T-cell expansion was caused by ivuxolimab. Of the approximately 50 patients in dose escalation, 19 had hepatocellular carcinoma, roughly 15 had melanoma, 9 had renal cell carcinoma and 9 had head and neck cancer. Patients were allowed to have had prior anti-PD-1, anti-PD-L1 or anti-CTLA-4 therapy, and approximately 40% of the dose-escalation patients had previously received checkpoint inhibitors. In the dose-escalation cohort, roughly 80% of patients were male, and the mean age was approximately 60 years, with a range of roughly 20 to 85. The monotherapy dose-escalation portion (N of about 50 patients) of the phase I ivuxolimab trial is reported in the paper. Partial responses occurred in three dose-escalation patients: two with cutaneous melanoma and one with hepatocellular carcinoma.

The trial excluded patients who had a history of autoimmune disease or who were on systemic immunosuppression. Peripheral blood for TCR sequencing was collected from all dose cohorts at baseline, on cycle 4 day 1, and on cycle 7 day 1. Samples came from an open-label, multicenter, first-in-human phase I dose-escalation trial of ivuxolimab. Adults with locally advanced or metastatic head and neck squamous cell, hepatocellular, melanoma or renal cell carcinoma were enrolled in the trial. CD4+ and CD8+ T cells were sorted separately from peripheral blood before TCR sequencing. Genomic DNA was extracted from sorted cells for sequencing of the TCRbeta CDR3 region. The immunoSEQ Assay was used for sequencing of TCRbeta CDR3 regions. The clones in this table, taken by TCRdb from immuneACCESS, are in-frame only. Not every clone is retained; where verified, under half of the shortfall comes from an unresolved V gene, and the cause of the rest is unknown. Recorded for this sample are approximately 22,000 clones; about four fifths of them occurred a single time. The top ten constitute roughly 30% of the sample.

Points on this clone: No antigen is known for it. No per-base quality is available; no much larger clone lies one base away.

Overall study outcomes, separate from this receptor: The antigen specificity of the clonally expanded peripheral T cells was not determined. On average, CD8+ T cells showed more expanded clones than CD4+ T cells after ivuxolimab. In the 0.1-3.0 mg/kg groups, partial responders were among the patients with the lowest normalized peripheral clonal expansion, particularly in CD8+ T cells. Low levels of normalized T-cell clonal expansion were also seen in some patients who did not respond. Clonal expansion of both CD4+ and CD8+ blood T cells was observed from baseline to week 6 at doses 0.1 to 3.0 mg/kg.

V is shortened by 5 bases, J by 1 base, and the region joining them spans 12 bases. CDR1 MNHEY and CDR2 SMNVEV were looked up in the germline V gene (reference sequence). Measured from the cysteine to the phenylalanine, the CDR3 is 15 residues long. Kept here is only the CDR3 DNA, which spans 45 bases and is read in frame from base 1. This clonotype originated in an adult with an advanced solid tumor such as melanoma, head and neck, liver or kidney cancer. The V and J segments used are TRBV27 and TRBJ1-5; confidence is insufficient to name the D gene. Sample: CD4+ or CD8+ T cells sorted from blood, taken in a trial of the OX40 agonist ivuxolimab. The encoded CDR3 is CASSRADVSNQPQHF. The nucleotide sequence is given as TGTGCCAGCAGTCGTGCGGATGTAAGCAATCAGCCCCAGCATTTT.